This entry describes one T cell receptor (beta chain). Per the original methods: Filtering of immunoSEQ junctional sequences could not match full-length read filtering. Using immunoSEQ multiplex PCR, the repertoire was profiled, and TCRdb retains in-frame clones only, with some absent. V, J and clone size reflect that table, while D and trimming were determined from the DNA. The sample has over a million clones; approximately 78% are singletons. The sample originates from a study of shared clonotypes between healthy human individuals. The CDR3 runs to 18 residues. CDR1 and CDR2 (germline): WSHSY, SAAADI. Trimming took 6 bases from V and 0 from J; bases not matched to a gene: 8.

The sequence was obtained from a man between 18 and 35 years old in good health. Some clones in this sample may be carry-over from other donors' samples. The rearrangement links TRBV10-2 to TRBJ2-6; 10 bases match TRBD1. What was sequenced was memory CD4+ T cells from PBMCs. Subset defined: CD45RA-negative fraction. CDR3 protein: CASRGLGTGDSGANVLTF. The CDR3 DNA reads TGCGCCAGCAGGGGCCTCGGGACAGGGGACTCTGGGGCCAACGTCCTGACTTTC.